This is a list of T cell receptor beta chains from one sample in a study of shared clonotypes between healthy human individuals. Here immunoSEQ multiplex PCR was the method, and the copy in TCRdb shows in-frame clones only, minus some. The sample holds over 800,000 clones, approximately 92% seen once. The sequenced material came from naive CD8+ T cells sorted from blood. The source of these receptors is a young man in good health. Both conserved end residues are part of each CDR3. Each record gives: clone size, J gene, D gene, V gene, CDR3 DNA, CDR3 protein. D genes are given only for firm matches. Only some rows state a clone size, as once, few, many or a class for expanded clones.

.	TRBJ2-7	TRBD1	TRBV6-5	TGTGCCAGCGCATTATCGACAGGGTTCTCCTACGAGCAGTACTTC	CASALSTGFSYEQYF
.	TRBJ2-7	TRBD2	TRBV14	TGTGCCAGCAGCCAAGAGGTTCTAGCGGGAGGGCCATACGAGCAGTACTTC	CASSQEVLAGGPYEQYF
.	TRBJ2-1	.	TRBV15	TGTGCCACCAGCAGAACCCTAGCGTACAATGAGCAGTTCTTC	CATSRTLAYNEQFF
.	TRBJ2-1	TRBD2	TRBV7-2	TGTGCCAGCAGACACTCCCTAGCGGCCGCTTACAATGAGCAGTTCTTC	CASRHSLAAAYNEQFF
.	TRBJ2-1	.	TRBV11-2	TGTGCCAGCAGCTTTTTGGCGGTTAGCGCCTCCGACAATGAGCAGTTCTTC	CASSFLAVSASDNEQFF
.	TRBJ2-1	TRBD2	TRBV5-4	TGTGCCAGCAGCTTCCCTCTTAGCGGGAGTGGCCATGAGCAGTTCTTC	CASSFPLSGSGHEQFF
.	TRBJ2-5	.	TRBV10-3	TGTGCCATCAGTGACCCTGGACTGATCCAAGAGACCCAGTACTTC	CAISDPGLIQETQYF
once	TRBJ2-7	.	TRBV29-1	TGCAGCGTTACAGGAGTCTCCTACGAGCAGTACTTC	CSVTGVSYEQYF
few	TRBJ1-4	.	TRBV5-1	TGCGCCAGCAGCTTCACGGGGGGTGGCGAAAAACTGTTTTTT	CASSFTGGGEKLFF
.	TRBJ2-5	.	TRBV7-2	TGTGCCAGCAGCTTAGTTCGGGTGGGGGTGCGCCAGACCCAGTACTTC	CASSLVRVGVRQTQYF
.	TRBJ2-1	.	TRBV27	TGTGCCAGCAGTTTGTCCAGGGGGGGCTACAATGAGCAGTTCTTC	CASSLSRGGYNEQFF
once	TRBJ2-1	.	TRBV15	TGTGCCACCAGCAGAGAGGAGGGGCAAAGGTTCTACAATGAGCAGTTCTTC	CATSREEGQRFYNEQFF
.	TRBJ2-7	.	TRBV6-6	TGTGCCAGCAGAACCTTGTCGTACGAGCAGTACTTC	CASRTLSYEQYF
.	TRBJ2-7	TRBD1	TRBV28	TGTGCCAGCAGTGGGCTGGACAGGAGCATCTACGAGCAGCAGTACTTC	CASSGLDRSIYEQQYF
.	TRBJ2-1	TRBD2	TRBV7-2	TGTGCCAGCGACCCGGCTAGCGGGAGTCATGAGCAGTTCTTC	CASDPASGSHEQFF
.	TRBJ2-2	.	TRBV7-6	TGTGCCAGCCACCCCCCGAGACACGGGGAGCTGTTTTTT	CASHPPRHGELFF
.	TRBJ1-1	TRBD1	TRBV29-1	TGCAGCGTCTACGACAGGGCCTCTATCCCTTTCTTT	CSVYDRASIPFF
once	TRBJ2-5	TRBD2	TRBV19	TGTGCCACGAAAAAACTAGCGGGAAAAGAGACCCAGTACTTC	CATKKLAGKETQYF
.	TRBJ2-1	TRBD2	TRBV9	TGTGCCAGCAGCGGTAGCGGGAGCGCGTACAATGAGCAGTTCTTC	CASSGSGSAYNEQFF
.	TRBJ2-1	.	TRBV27	TGTGCCAGCAGTTTCTCCGGGTCGGGCAATGAGCAGTTCTTC	CASSFSGSGNEQFF
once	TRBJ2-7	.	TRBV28	TGTGCCAGCAGTTCGGCGACGGTATCCTACGAGCAGTACTTC	CASSSATVSYEQYF
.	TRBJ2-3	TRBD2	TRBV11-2	TGTGCCAGCAGCTTAGTAGCGGGAGATGTAGATACGCAGTATTTT	CASSLVAGDVDTQYF
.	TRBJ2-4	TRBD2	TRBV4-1	TGCGCCAGCAGCCCGTTCCTTAGCGGGACCGCCCAAAACATTCAGTACTTC	CASSPFLSGTAQNIQYF
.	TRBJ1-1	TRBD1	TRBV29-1	TGCAGCGTAGGGGGCCCTGAAGCTTTCTTT	CSVGGPEAFF
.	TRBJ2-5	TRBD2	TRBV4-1	TGCGCCAGCAGCCAAGATCCGCCACTAGCGGGAGGAGGGGAGACCCAGTACTTC	CASSQDPPLAGGGETQYF
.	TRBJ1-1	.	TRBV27	TGTGCCAGCAGTTCCTCAGTAGTGAACACTGAAGCTTTCTTT	CASSSSVVNTEAFF
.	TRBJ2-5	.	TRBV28	TGTGCCAGCAGTTTCGAGTTGTCAGGTTTTCAAGAGACCCAGTACTTC	CASSFELSGFQETQYF
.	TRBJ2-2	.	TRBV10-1	TGCGCCAGCAGTAGCCTTAACCCCGGGGAGCTGTTTTTT	CASSSLNPGELFF
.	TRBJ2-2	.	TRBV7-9	TGTGCCAGCAGCTTATCTGTAAGGGACGGGGAGCTGTTTTTT	CASSLSVRDGELFF
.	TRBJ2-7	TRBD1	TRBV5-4	TGTGCCAGCAGCTTGTGGGACAGGGGCTACTACGAGCAGTACTTC	CASSLWDRGYYEQYF
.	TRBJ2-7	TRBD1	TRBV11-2	TGTGCCAGCAGTTTCGGGACAGGAGACTACGAGCAGTACTTC	CASSFGTGDYEQYF
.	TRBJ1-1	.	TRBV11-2	TGTGCCAGCAGCTTAAGTCCAGGGGAGGGAAAGACTGAAGCTTTCTTT	CASSLSPGEGKTEAFF
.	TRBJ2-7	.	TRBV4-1	TGCGCCAGCAGCCAAGTTACAGGAAGGTACGAGCAGTACTTC	CASSQVTGRYEQYF
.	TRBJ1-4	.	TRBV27	TGTGCCAGCACCACCAGGGACGGTAATGAAAAACTGTTTTTT	CASTTRDGNEKLFF
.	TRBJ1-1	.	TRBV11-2	TGTGCCAGCAGCTTAGATTTTGATCACACTGAAGCTTTCTTT	CASSLDFDHTEAFF
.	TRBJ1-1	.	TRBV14	TGTGCCAGCAGCCATCGCATGAACACTGAAGCTTTCTTT	CASSHRMNTEAFF
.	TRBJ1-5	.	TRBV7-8	TGTGCCAGCAGCTTCCTGGACAGCGATAGCAATCAGCCCCAGCATTTT	CASSFLDSDSNQPQHF
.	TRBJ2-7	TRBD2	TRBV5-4	TGTGCCAGCAGCTTCACGGGCCGGGGGGTCTACGAGCAGTACTTC	CASSFTGRGVYEQYF
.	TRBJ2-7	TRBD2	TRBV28	TGTGCCAGCACGGGGGGGGCCGAGCAGTACTTC	CASTGGAEQYF
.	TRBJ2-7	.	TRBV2	TGTGCCCCGAAAGATGTCTACGAGCAGTACTTC	CAPKDVYEQYF
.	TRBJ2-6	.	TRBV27	TGTGCCAGCAGTTTATCACAAGACTACTCTGGGGCCAACGTCCTGACTTTC	CASSLSQDYSGANVLTF
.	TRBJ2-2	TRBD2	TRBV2	TGTGCCAGCAGTGGGACTAGCGGGAGGGCGACGTATAGCACCGGGGAGCTGTTTTTT	CASSGTSGRATYSTGELFF
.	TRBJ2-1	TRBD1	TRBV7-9	TGTGCCAGCAGCCCCCCTCAGGGGACAGGGCTCTACAATGAGCAGTTCTTC	CASSPPQGTGLYNEQFF
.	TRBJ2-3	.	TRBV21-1	TGTGCCAGCAGCCGCACCGTGGTAAAACGGGAACCTAGCACAGATACGCAGTATTTT	CASSRTVVKREPSTDTQYF
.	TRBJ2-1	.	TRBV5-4	TGTGCCAGCAGCTTGGCGGGAGCTTCCTACAATGAGCAGTTCTTC	CASSLAGASYNEQFF
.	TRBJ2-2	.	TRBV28	TGTGCCAGCAGTTTACGAGAGACCGCGAACACCGGGGAGCTGTTTTTT	CASSLRETANTGELFF
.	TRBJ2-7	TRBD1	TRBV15	TGTGCCACCAGGAAACACCGGGACAGCAACTACGAGCAGTACTTC	CATRKHRDSNYEQYF
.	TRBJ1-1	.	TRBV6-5	TGTGCCAGCAGTTACTACGGGGGGTATGGGACTGAAGCTTTCTTT	CASSYYGGYGTEAFF